These T cell receptor beta chains were read from a single sample in a study of siplizumab effects on memory and regulatory T cells. Sequencing was performed with immunoSEQ multiplex PCR; in TCRdb, only in-frame clones are kept and a portion is missing. This sample has roughly 62,000 clones, with 80% to 95% found just once. Material for sequencing was CD8+ T cells sorted from blood. Every receptor here comes from a human donor in good health. CDR3s include the opening cysteine and the closing phenylalanine or tryptophan. A D gene is named only where the DNA matches it firmly.

len	v_gene	d_gene	CDR3aa
13	TRBV25-1	.	CASGGQDTDTQYF
16	TRBV30	TRBD1	CAWSVLKQGLFYGYTF
15	TRBV5-4	TRBD2	CASSRWRESTGELFF
15	TRBV27	.	CASSRSRQVFYGYTF
15	TRBV7-3	TRBD1	CASTHGQGRAGELFF
13	TRBV30	.	CAWNSLREGPLHF
15	TRBV4-2	.	CASSQDREWTGELFF
15	TRBV6-1	TRBD1	CASSVETGDPEKLFF
18	TRBV27	TRBD1	CASSLYNPGTGTYNEQFF
15	TRBV11-3	TRBD1	CASSSYRGANEKLFF
16	TRBV28	TRBD2	CASSTYPGLATDTQYF
13	TRBV10-1	TRBD1	CARTGTGPYEQYF
11	TRBV2	.	CASSGGFEQYF
13	TRBV14	.	CASSREMADTQYF
15	TRBV7-9	TRBD2	CASTIEAGPYNEQFF
14	TRBV6-1	.	CASKRIGSGNTIYF
13	TRBV5-1	.	CASSLVRTTEAFF
15	TRBV5-1	.	CASSLAGGSNQPQHF
14	TRBV19	.	CASSPQGNTGELFF
14	TRBV7-6	TRBD2	CASSPTSGSYEQYF
13	TRBV4-3	.	CASSQDPNSPLHF
15	TRBV9	.	CASSAPSLAKNIQYF
17	TRBV7-9	.	CASSSGAPVLGDTEAFF
15	TRBV15	.	CATSRVSDRFYGYTF
16	TRBV7-8	.	CASSQQESGVHNEQFF
15	TRBV5-1	.	CASSLSTGASTEAFF
17	TRBV5-1	TRBD2	CASSKGTSGSSYNEQFF
17	TRBV28	TRBD1	CASSAQSADRGYNEQFF
13	TRBV4-1	.	CASSLWGDYEQFF
14	TRBV28	.	CASSLTGTSYGYTF
15	TRBV5-5	.	CASSLSRVGTDTQYF
14	TRBV6-4	.	CASSVDSENEKLFF
14	TRBV10-3	.	CAISGQGLAYEQYF